This is a list of T cell receptor beta chains from one sample in a study of T cells in Graves' hyperthyroidism and ophthalmopathy. A single record per CDR3 protein comes from TCRdb applying MiXCR to the multiplex PCR reads. The repertoire holds about 510,000 distinct CDR3 sequences, with 46% as singletons. The material sequenced was peripheral blood or thyroid tissue (not recorded which). Receptor source: an adult woman with Graves' disease, either hyperthyroidism or ophthalmopathy (not recorded which). CDR3s include the opening cysteine and the closing phenylalanine or tryptophan. D genes are given only for firm matches. Expanded clones are given a class, and other clones once, few, many or no size at all.

>TRBV20-1|many|TRBJ1-6|.
TGCAGTGCACCAGGACAGAAAGGCTCCTATAATTCACCCCTCCACTTT
CSAPGQKGSYNSPLHF
>TRBV10-3|few|TRBJ1-4|.
TGTGCCATCAGGGATACGTCTAATGAAAAACTGTTTTTT
CAIRDTSNEKLFF
>TRBV6-1|.|TRBJ2-7|.
TGTGCCAGCAGTGAACACGGGGGACAGCAGTACTTC
CASSEHGGQQYF
>TRBV9|many|TRBJ1-3|.
TGTGCCAGCAGCGTAGAACCCAGGACTGGAAACACCATATATTTT
CASSVEPRTGNTIYF
>TRBV30|.|TRBJ1-5|.
TGTGCCTGGAGTGTACGAAGGGGTCAGCCCCAGCATTTT
CAWSVRRGQPQHF
>TRBV7-2|once|TRBJ1-6|.
TGTGCCAGCAGCTGGGCGGAATTCTATAATTCACCCCTCCACTTT
CASSWAEFYNSPLHF
>TRBV5-1|many|TRBJ2-5|.
TGCGCCAGCAGCTTGTGGGCTGAAGAGACCCAGTACTTC
CASSLWAEETQYF
>TRBV6-1|.|TRBJ1-2|.
TGTGCCAGCAGTGAACGGGGGTGGGGACACGGGAACTATGGCTACACCTTC
CASSERGWGHGNYGYTF
>TRBV29-1|.|TRBJ1-2|TRBD1
TGCAGCTGGACAGGGGACTATGGCTACACCTTC
CSWTGDYGYTF
>TRBV28|few|TRBJ2-5|.
TGTGCCAGCAGTTTGTGGGCCTCTAGAGAGACCCAGTACTTC
CASSLWASRETQYF
>TRBV5-6|.|TRBJ1-1|.
TGTGCCAGCAGCTTGGAGTGGGTTTATGAAGCTTTCTTT
CASSLEWVYEAFF
>TRBV7-2|.|TRBJ2-3|TRBD2
TGTGCCAGCAGCTCGCAGAGCGGGAGGGCCGATACGCAGTATTTT
CASSSQSGRADTQYF
>TRBV7-8|.|TRBJ2-5|.
TGTGCCAGCAGCTCCCGGGCTAGCGAGAGTCACCAAGAGACCCAGTACTTC
CASSSRASESHQETQYF
>TRBV7-9|.|TRBJ2-7|TRBD1
TGTGCCAGCAGGGCCTGGGACAGCCCCTACGAGCAGTACTTC
CASRAWDSPYEQYF
>TRBV11-2|once|TRBJ1-5|.
TGTGCCAGCAGCTCCCAGGGCCGGGGGGCGAATCAGCCCCAGCATTTT
CASSSQGRGANQPQHF
>TRBV7-3|.|TRBJ1-1|TRBD1
TGTGCCAGCAGCCCCCAACAGGGGGTGGCTTTCTTT
CASSPQQGVAFF
>TRBV19|.|TRBJ2-7|.
TGTGCCAGTAACGTGAAAGGGGGTGAGTTCTACGAGCAGTACTTC
CASNVKGGEFYEQYF